This passage covers 19 T cell receptor beta chains from one sample sequenced in a study of T-cell memory formation after mild COVID-19. One entry per CDR3 protein results from TCRdb running MiXCR on the 5' RACE reads. The sample holds around 320,000 distinct CDR3 sequences, 14% seen once. Sample: PBMCs or a T cell subset sorted from them (not recorded which). All receptors come from a man aged 18 to 30 who had mild COVID-19 (a few samples of this study predate the infection). Cell type and time point are not known.

This sequence joins TRBV6-2 or TRBV6-3 and TRBJ1-1, with 7 bases aligning to TRBD1. This CDR3 is built from 15 residues. V shed 8 bases and J 3 bases; nucleotides not matched to a gene: 12. CDR1 MNHEY and CDR2 SVGEGT come from the germline V gene. CDR3: CASSPDREKDTEAFF. DNA of the CDR3: TGTGCCAGCTCCCCCGACAGGGAAAAAGACACTGAAGCTTTCTTT.

The gene calls are TRBV15 and TRBJ2-2, with TRBD2 matching 7 bases. The germline V gene encodes CDR1 LNHNV and CDR2 YYDKDF (reference sequence). This CDR3 spans 15 amino acids. The junction had 5 bases not matched to a gene; V was cut back by 2 bases and J by 5 bases. CDR3 DNA: TGTGCCACCAGCAGATGGGACTACCCAACCGGGGAGCTGTTTTTT. Translation: CATSRWDYPTGELFF.

The chain is built from TRBV12-3 or TRBV12-4 and TRBJ1-1; 7 bases agree with TRBD1. The CDR3 runs 14 residues. V was pared by 5 bases and J by 1 base, with 4 bases of the junction left unmatched. The CDR3 DNA is TGTGCCAGCAGTCCAGGGGGTTGGAACACTGAAGCTTTCTTT. Amino acid sequence: CASSPGGWNTEAFF.

The gene calls are TRBV12-3 or TRBV12-4 and TRBJ2-1; tentative D call: TRBD1 (6 bases). Trimming took off 3 bases at V and 8 bases at J, with 17 bases between the two ends. CDR3 length equals 15 residues. DNA for the CDR3: TGTGCCAGCAGTTTCCGGGTGGCAGGGGTGGATGAGCAGTTCTTC. Residues: CASSFRVAGVDEQFF.

This clonotype has just a few counts. V gene TRBV4-1 combines with J gene TRBJ2-1, with 9 nucleotides matching TRBD1. With V trimmed by 0 bases and J by 1 base, 4 bases remained unmatched. This CDR3 is built from 17 residues. Germline V gene data show CDR1 as MGHRA and CDR2 as YSYEKL. The CDR3 nucleotides read TGCGCCAGCAGCCAAGATAGGGGACAGGGATCCTACAATGAGCAGTTCTTC. Translating it yields CASSQDRGQGSYNEQFF.

Many counts were recorded for this clonotype. This sequence joins TRBV29-1 and TRBJ2-7; TRBD1 aligns across 7 bases. The ends lost 4 bases at V and 4 bases at J; junction bases unmatched: 10. Germline V gene sequence: CDR1 SQVTM, CDR2 ANQGSEA. CDR3 length: 14 residues. The CDR3 reads CSVGFEGALYEQYF. In DNA, the CDR3 is TGCAGCGTTGGATTTGAGGGGGCGCTTTACGAGCAGTACTTC.

J is TRBJ1-2 and V is TRBV12-3 or TRBV12-4; 7 nucleotides agree with TRBD1. V lost 8 bases, J lost 0 bases, and 6 bases stayed unmatched. The CDR3 is made up of 14 amino acids. CDR3 in amino acids: CASGEGQSNYGYTF. CDR3 coding DNA: TGTGCCAGCGGGGAGGGACAGTCTAACTATGGCTACACCTTC.

The chain has TRBV5-1 and TRBJ1-2, with unresolved D. From germline, CDR1 is SGHRS and CDR2 YFSETQ. V was shortened by 0 bases and J by 6 bases, with 15 bases between the two germline ends. The CDR3 runs to 15 residues. In nucleotides, the CDR3 is TGCGCCAGCAGCTTGGTGGTCACAGCCTATAATGGCTACACCTTC. It yields the protein CASSLVVTAYNGYTF.

The rearrangement uses TRBV4-2 and TRBJ2-5; a weak D match, TRBD2 (6 bases). The CDR3 consists of 17 residues. With 0 bases removed from V and 5 bases from J, the gap between germline ends came to 19 bases. Per germline, CDR1 LGHNA and CDR2 YNFKEQ. The CDR3, as DNA: TGTGCCAGCAGCCAAGATCCGGGCAGTGACCGGGGGGAGACCCAGTACTTC. Its translation: CASSQDPGSDRGETQYF.

The chain couples TRBV4-2 to TRBJ2-5, with D possibly being TRBD1 (5 bases). This CDR3 contains 15 residues. From germline, CDR1 is LGHNA and CDR2 YNFKEQ. The ends were cut back, 1 base at V and 2 bases at J, with 11 bases in the middle. The CDR3 is CASSQATEEQETQYF. CDR3 nucleotide sequence: TGTGCCAGCAGCCAAGCGACAGAAGAACAAGAGACCCAGTACTTC.

In the case of this clonotype: One end of the junction varies from germline; a read error may be responsible. This chain uses TRBV12-3 or TRBV12-4 with TRBJ2-3; 8 bases map to TRBD2. There are 13 residues in the CDR3. The CDR3, as DNA: TGTGCCAGCAGTAGCGAGAGCGGGGGCCCGGTTCCTTTT. This translates into CASSSESGGPVPF.

This clonotype has ten or more counts. The V gene is TRBV5-6, the J gene TRBJ2-1; D might be TRBD1 or TRBD2, each matching 5 bases. Germline loops: CDR1 SGHDT, CDR2 YYEEEE. V lost 0 bases, J lost 0 bases, and 10 bases lay in between. The length of the CDR3 is 16 residues. Written as DNA, the CDR3 is TGTGCCAGCAGCTTGGGAGGGCAGGGCTCCTACAATGAGCAGTTCTTC. This encodes CASSLGGQGSYNEQFF.

This clonotype was seen a few times. The rearrangement uses TRBV20-1 and TRBJ1-3; D gene ambiguous. CDR3 length: 15 residues. The germline V gene encodes CDR1 DFQATT and CDR2 SNEGSKA (reference sequence). Trimming cost V 0 bases and J 4 bases, with 13 bases left between them. The CDR3 DNA reads as TGCAGTGCTAGAGATTACGCAGGTCTCGGAAACACCATATATTTT. It encodes CSARDYAGLGNTIYF.

The chain has TRBV18 and TRBJ2-5; 12 bases line up with TRBD2. From germline, CDR1 is KGHSH and CDR2 LQKENI. J gave up 0 bases and V 3 bases, and 5 bases lay outside the gene matches. There are 17 residues in the CDR3. The CDR3 DNA sequence: TGTGCCAGCTCACCGGGACGGACTAGCGGGGACCAAGAGACCCAGTACTTC. Protein sequence: CASSPGRTSGDQETQYF.

This clonotype was counted a few times. The V call is TRBV4-1, the J call TRBJ2-3; possibly TRBD1 or TRBD2 for D (5 bases each). The CDR3 is made up of 16 amino acids. The germline V gene encodes CDR1 MGHRA and CDR2 YSYEKL. V lost 5 bases, J lost 2 bases, and 17 bases lay in between. The CDR3 spells CASSSPRGPLTDTQYF. CDR3 DNA: TGCGCCAGCAGCTCCCCACGGGGCCCCCTCACAGATACGCAGTATTTT.

This sequence joins TRBV20-1 and TRBJ2-3, with no clear D. Germline loops: CDR1 DFQATT, CDR2 SNEGSKA (reference sequence). Between the trimmed V and J ends, which lost 1 base and 0 bases, there was a span of 11 bases. This CDR3 is 15 amino acids long. In DNA, the CDR3 is TGCAGTGCTAGAGGGGTGGATACTAGCACAGATACGCAGTATTTT. Translating gives CSARGVDTSTDTQYF.

This clonotype was picked up a small number of times. A read error may account for a junction end that differs from germline. This chain links TRBV20-1 with TRBJ2-2, with 15 positions matching TRBD2. Germline CDR1 reads DFQATT; CDR2 reads SNEGSKA (reference sequence). The CDR3 runs 18 residues. The CDR3 nucleotides are TGCAGTGCAAGAGTCATGGGACTAGCGGGGGGAAACACCGGGGAGCTGTTTTTT. This translates into CSARVMGLAGGNTGELFF.

The chain combines TRBV7-2 with TRBJ1-1; D unresolved. Germline assignment: CDR1 SGHTA and CDR2 FQGNSA. This CDR3 has 14 residues. Trimming took off 0 bases at V and 3 bases at J, with 8 bases between the two ends. Here the CDR3 DNA reads TGTGCCAGCAGCTTAGCCAGCGAACACACTGAAGCTTTCTTT. This translates into CASSLASEHTEAFF.

This clonotype was found many times. This chain joins TRBV7-2 and TRBJ2-4; D is undetermined. Germline loops: CDR1 SGHTA, CDR2 FQGNSA. V dropped 4 bases and J dropped 0 bases, with 7 bases sitting between them. The CDR3 consists of 14 residues. The CDR3 nucleotides read TGTGCCAGCAGCTCACGTGTAGCCAAAAACATTCAGTACTTC. Translated: CASSSRVAKNIQYF.